This T cell receptor beta chain was sequenced for a study of OX40 agonist ivuxolimab in advanced cancers. Repertoires were generated with immunoSEQ multiplex PCR, while TCRdb's copy carries only in-frame clones and drops some. There are tens of thousands of clones in the sample; roughly 90% occur only once, and about 0.4% lies in the top ten. The CDR3 loop spans 15 amino acids. CDR1 is KGHSH, CDR2 LQKENI, per germline. V dropped 3 bases and J dropped 9; count of bases not matched to a gene: 7. The source of this sequence is an adult with an advanced solid tumor such as melanoma, head and neck, liver or kidney cancer. This chain uses TRBV18 with TRBJ2-1; TRBD2 aligns across 11 bases. Here the sequenced sample was CD4+ or CD8+ T cells sorted from blood, taken in a trial of the OX40 agonist ivuxolimab. CDR3 in amino acids: CASSPIAGGRIEQFF. CDR3 coding DNA: TGTGCCAGCTCACCGATAGCGGGGGGGCGGATTGAGCAGTTCTTC.